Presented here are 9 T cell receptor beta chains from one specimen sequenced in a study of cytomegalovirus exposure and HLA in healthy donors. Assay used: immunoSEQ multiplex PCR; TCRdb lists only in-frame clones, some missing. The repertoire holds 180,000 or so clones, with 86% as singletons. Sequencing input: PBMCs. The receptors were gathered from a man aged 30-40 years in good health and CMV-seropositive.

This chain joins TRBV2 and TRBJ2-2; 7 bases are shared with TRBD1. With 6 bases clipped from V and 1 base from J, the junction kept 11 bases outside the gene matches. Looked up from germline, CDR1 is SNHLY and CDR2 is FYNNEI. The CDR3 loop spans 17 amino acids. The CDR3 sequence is CASSPSKGQLNTGELFF. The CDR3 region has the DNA TGTGCCAGCAGCCCTTCGAAGGGACAGCTGAACACCGGGGAGCTGTTTTTT.

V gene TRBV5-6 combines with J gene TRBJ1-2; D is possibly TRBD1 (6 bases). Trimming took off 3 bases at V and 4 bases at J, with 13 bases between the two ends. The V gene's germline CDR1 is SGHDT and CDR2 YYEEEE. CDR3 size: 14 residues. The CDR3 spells CASSSNRVRYGYTF. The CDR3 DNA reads TGTGCCAGCAGCTCTAACAGGGTCCGCTATGGCTACACCTTC.

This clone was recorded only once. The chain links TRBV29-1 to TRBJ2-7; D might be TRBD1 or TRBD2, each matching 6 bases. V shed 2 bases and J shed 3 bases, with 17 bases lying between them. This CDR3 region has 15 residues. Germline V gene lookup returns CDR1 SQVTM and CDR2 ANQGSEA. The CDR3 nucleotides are TGCAGCGTTGAAATGGGGGCTAGCGCTAGCTACGAGCAGTACTTC. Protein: CSVEMGASASYEQYF.

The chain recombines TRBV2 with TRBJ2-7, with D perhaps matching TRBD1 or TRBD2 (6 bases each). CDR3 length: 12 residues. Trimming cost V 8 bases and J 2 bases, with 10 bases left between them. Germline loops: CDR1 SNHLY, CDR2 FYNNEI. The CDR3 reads CASGGGAYEQYF. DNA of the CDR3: TGTGCCAGCGGAGGGGGAGCCTACGAGCAGTACTTC.

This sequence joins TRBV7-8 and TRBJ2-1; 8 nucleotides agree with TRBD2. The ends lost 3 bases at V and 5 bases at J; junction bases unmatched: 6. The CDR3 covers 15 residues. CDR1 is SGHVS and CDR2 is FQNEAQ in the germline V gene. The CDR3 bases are TGTGCCAGCAGCTTTTTCGGACTAGCTAACAATGAGCAGTTCTTC. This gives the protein CASSFFGLANNEQFF.

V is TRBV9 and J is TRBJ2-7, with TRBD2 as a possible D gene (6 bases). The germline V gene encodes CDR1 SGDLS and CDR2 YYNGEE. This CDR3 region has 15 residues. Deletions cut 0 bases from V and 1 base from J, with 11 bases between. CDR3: CASSVGVAASYEQYF. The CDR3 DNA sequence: TGTGCCAGCAGCGTAGGGGTAGCGGCGTCCTACGAGCAGTACTTC. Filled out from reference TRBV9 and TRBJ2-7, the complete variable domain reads DSGVTQTPKHLITATGQRVTLRCSPRSGDLSVYWYQQSLDQGLQFLIQYYNGEERAKGNILERFSAQQFPDLHSELNLSSLELGDSALYFCASSVGVAASYEQYFGPGTRLTVT.

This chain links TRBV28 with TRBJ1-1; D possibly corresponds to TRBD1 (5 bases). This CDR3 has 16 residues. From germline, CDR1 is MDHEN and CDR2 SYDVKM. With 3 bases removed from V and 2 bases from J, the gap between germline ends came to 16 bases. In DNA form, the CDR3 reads TGTGCCAGCAGTTTCGGAGGGGCAGAAGTAAACACTGAAGCTTTCTTT. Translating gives CASSFGGAEVNTEAFF.

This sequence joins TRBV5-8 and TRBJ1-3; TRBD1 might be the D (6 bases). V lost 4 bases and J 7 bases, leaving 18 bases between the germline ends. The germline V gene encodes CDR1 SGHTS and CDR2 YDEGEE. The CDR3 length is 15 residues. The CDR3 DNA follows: TGTGCCAGCAGCCCGTTACAGGGTTTAGGGAACACCATATATTTT. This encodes CASSPLQGLGNTIYF.

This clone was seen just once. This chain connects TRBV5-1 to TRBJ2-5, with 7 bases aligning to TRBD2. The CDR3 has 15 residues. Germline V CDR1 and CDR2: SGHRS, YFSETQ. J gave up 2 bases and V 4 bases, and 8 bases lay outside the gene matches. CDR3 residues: CASSRRLAEQETQYF. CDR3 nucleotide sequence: TGCGCCAGCAGCCGGCGGCTAGCGGAACAAGAGACCCAGTACTTC.